A selection of T cell receptor beta chains follows, all from one sample in a study of OX40 agonist ivuxolimab in advanced cancers. Clones were read by immunoSEQ multiplex PCR, and TCRdb kept only the in-frame ones, dropping some. The sample holds about 66,000 clones, roughly nine tenths seen once. The source was CD4+ or CD8+ T cells sorted from blood, collected in a trial of the OX40 agonist ivuxolimab. These receptors were collected from an adult with an advanced solid tumor such as melanoma, head and neck, liver or kidney cancer. Each CDR3 is given with its conserved first and last residue. Fields, in order: D gene, J gene, V gene, clone size, CDR3 DNA, CDR3 protein. D genes are given only for firm matches. The size field is filled for only some rows; it gives once, few, many or a size class.

D gene: NA
J gene: TRBJ2-5
V gene: TRBV13
clone size: once
CDR3 DNA: TGTGCCAGCAGCTTGGGGGGTGCCCAGGAGACCCAGTACTTC
CDR3 protein: CASSLGGAQETQYF

D gene: NA
J gene: TRBJ2-1
V gene: TRBV5-6
clone size: NA
CDR3 DNA: TGTGCCAGCAGCTTCGGGGAGGGACAGGTACAGCATGAGCAGTTCTTC
CDR3 protein: CASSFGEGQVQHEQFF

D gene: TRBD2
J gene: TRBJ2-3
V gene: TRBV15
clone size: NA
CDR3 DNA: TGTGCCACCAGCAGAGATCGGCTGAAGGGGCTAGCGGGAGGGCTACTAAGCACAGATACGCAGTATTTT
CDR3 protein: CATSRDRLKGLAGGLLSTDTQYF

D gene: NA
J gene: TRBJ2-6
V gene: TRBV12-2
clone size: NA
CDR3 DNA: TGTGCAAGTCGCTTAGACGGGGTTAAGAGGGACCCGCAGGTAGCTGGGGCCAACGTCCTGACTTTC
CDR3 protein: CASRLDGVKRDPQVAGANVLTF

D gene: NA
J gene: TRBJ2-6
V gene: TRBV7-2
clone size: NA
CDR3 DNA: TGTGCCAGCAGCTTAGATACCACAAACTCTGGGGCCAACGTCCTGACTTTC
CDR3 protein: CASSLDTTNSGANVLTF

D gene: TRBD2
J gene: TRBJ2-5
V gene: TRBV18
clone size: NA
CDR3 DNA: TGTGCCAGCTCACCATGGTCTAGCGGGATGGGAGAGACCCAGTACTTC
CDR3 protein: CASSPWSSGMGETQYF

D gene: TRBD1
J gene: TRBJ2-3
V gene: TRBV7-2
clone size: NA
CDR3 DNA: TGTGCCAGCAGCCTCCGGGCTCCCACATCAGGGGGTTATACGCAGTATTTT
CDR3 protein: CASSLRAPTSGGYTQYF

D gene: NA
J gene: TRBJ1-5
V gene: TRBV4-3
clone size: NA
CDR3 DNA: TGCGCCAGCAGCCAAGAAAATAAGGGTTTCCAGCCCCAGCATTTT
CDR3 protein: CASSQENKGFQPQHF

D gene: NA
J gene: TRBJ1-1
V gene: TRBV25-1
clone size: NA
CDR3 DNA: TGTGCCAGCAGTGAGGCCGGGACACCTAACACTGAAGCTTTCTTT
CDR3 protein: CASSEAGTPNTEAFF

D gene: TRBD2
J gene: TRBJ2-2
V gene: TRBV4-3
clone size: NA
CDR3 DNA: TGCGCCAGCAGCCAAGATGGGCTAGCGGGAGGAGTCGGGGAGCTGTTTTTT
CDR3 protein: CASSQDGLAGGVGELFF

D gene: NA
J gene: TRBJ1-1
V gene: TRBV5-6
clone size: NA
CDR3 DNA: TGTGCCAGCAGCTTGCGTGCTGAAGCTTTCTTT
CDR3 protein: CASSLRAEAFF

D gene: NA
J gene: TRBJ2-3
V gene: TRBV6-6
clone size: NA
CDR3 DNA: TGTGCCACCCGCACTTCTGGCACAGATACGCAGTATTTT
CDR3 protein: CATRTSGTDTQYF

D gene: NA
J gene: TRBJ1-1
V gene: TRBV7-3
clone size: NA
CDR3 DNA: TGTGCCAGCAGCTTAAGGGGGCTGAACACTGAAGCTTTCTTT
CDR3 protein: CASSLRGLNTEAFF

D gene: TRBD2
J gene: TRBJ2-2
V gene: TRBV27
clone size: NA
CDR3 DNA: TGTGCCAGCAGTCGAACCGTGACTAGCGGGGCAATCGGGGAGCTGTTTTTT
CDR3 protein: CASSRTVTSGAIGELFF

D gene: TRBD2
J gene: TRBJ2-3
V gene: TRBV11-2
clone size: NA
CDR3 DNA: TGTGCCAGCAGCTTAGGGTCTAGCGGCTATACGCAGTATTTT
CDR3 protein: CASSLGSSGYTQYF

D gene: NA
J gene: TRBJ2-2
V gene: TRBV9
clone size: NA
CDR3 DNA: TGTGCCAGCAGCGTTAGCCCCTTCGGGGAGCTGTTTTTT
CDR3 protein: CASSVSPFGELFF

D gene: NA
J gene: TRBJ2-7
V gene: TRBV6-1
clone size: NA
CDR3 DNA: TGTGCCAGCAGTGAATTGATCAACGAGCAGTACTTC
CDR3 protein: CASSELINEQYF

D gene: NA
J gene: TRBJ1-2
V gene: TRBV6-1
clone size: NA
CDR3 DNA: TGTGCCAGCAGCTGGGGATATGGCTACACCTTC
CDR3 protein: CASSWGYGYTF

D gene: NA
J gene: TRBJ1-5
V gene: TRBV2
clone size: few
CDR3 DNA: TGTGCCAGCAGTGAAGCTGGAAGAGCCCAGCATTTT
CDR3 protein: CASSEAGRAQHF

D gene: TRBD1
J gene: TRBJ2-2
V gene: TRBV25-1
clone size: NA
CDR3 DNA: TGTGCCAGCAGTGAGGGACAGTTCACCGGGGAGCTGTTTTTT
CDR3 protein: CASSEGQFTGELFF

D gene: NA
J gene: TRBJ1-3
V gene: TRBV5-4
clone size: NA
CDR3 DNA: TGTGCCAGCAGCTTGATGGGGGGGCCGGGAAACACCATATATTTT
CDR3 protein: CASSLMGGPGNTIYF